The clone carrying this T cell receptor (beta chain) was picked up many times. Its target is not known. This record comes from a study of T cell repertoires in cytomegalovirus infection. TCRdb redid the calling of the reads with MiXCR, one entry per CDR3 protein. The sample consists of hundreds of thousands of distinct CDR3 sequences, around 10% of them appearing once. Germline V gives CDR1 SNHLY, CDR2 FYNNEI. The CDR3 is 15 amino acids. Trimming left V 9 bases short and J 0 bases short, with 16 bases between. Findings of the study overall: CMV-specific TCR beta clonotypes restricted by HLA-C were the ones dominating the ex vivo response.

The chain couples TRBV2 to TRBJ2-3, with a possible D match to TRBD1 (6 bases). Sequencing used PBMCs. The sequence was obtained from a human donor in good health (CMV status not recorded). Some clones in this sample may be carry-over from other donors' samples. CDR3 loop: CASYRTGSSTDTQYF. The DNA of the CDR3 is TGTGCCAGTTATAGAACAGGGTCGAGCACAGATACGCAGTATTTT. Together with reference TRBV2 and TRBJ2-3, the CDR3 gives the full variable domain: EPEVTQTPSHQVTQMGQEVILRCVPISNHLYFYWYRQILGQKVEFLVSFYNNEISEKSEIFDDQFSVERPDGSNFTLKIRSTKLEDSAMYFCASYRTGSSTDTQYFGPGTRLTVL.